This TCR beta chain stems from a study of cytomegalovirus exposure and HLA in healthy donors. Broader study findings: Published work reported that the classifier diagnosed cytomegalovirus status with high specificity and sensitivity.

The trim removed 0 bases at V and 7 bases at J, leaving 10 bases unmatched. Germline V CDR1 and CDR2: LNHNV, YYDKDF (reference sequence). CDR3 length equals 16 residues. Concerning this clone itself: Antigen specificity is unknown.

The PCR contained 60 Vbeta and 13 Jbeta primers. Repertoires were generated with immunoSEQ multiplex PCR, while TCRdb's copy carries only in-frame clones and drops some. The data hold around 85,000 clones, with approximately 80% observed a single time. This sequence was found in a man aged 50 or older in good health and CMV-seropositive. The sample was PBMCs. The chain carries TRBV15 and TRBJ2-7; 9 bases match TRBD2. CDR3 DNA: TGTGCCACCAGCAGAGAGGGGGCGGGAGGGCCGTGGGAGCAGTACTTC. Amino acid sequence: CATSREGAGGPWEQYF.